This TCR beta chain was captured in a study of MAIT cells during Salmonella Paratyphi A infection (dated by TCRdb to about 2017). Some background on the complete study: Adult volunteers aged 18 to 60 ingested a single dose of 1-5x10^3 CFU of S. Paratyphi A strain NVGH308. Starting at diagnosis, diagnosed volunteers were given ciprofloxacin 500 mg twice a day for 14 days.

Overall study outcomes, separate from this receptor: MAIT TRBV usage was found to be oligoclonal, with TRBV20 and TRBV6 favoured, and appeared to be unchanged by infection. The availability of volunteer samples limited the sample sizes, but these sizes were considered adequate to detect differences between groups. A significant decrease in the space occupied by over-represented MAIT clonotypes was found from baseline to mid-infection (about 0.15 to 0.10), whereas no significant post-infection difference was found. Compared with healthy controls, diagnosed volunteers had more expansion or contraction among the top five MAIT clonotypes (about 0.5 versus 0.13), a finding that suggests the repertoire is reshaped by infection.

Library construction relied on 5' RACE. TCRbeta was amplified by two rounds of PCR with Phusion High-Fidelity polymerase, and sample-specific barcodes were added in the primers. TCRbeta libraries were generated by template-switch cDNA synthesis with SMARTScribe reverse transcriptase and a TRBC-specific primer. After barcoding, samples were pooled and then prepared using the NEBNext Ultra DNA Library Prep Kit for Illumina. Libraries were sequenced on an Illumina MiSeq with the MiSeq reagent kit v2, 300 cycles. Turning to the authors' computational methods: Jemultiplexer was used to demultiplex reads by barcode, and MiTCR with default parameters handled the alignment. Non-functional sequences were removed with VDJtools, and each clonotype was defined by its amino acid sequence, with frequencies calculated from the assigned sequence reads. Clonal space homeostasis binned clonotypes by frequency as over-represented (0.05-1), large, medium and small. In TCRdb, the public reads were trimmed at Q25 with fastp and aligned with MiXCR, with productive beta chains retained. Rows merge per CDR3 protein into single entries with the most common DNA and genes. Here the V and J calls rest on TCRdb's processing, not on the authors' analysis. The sample records 550 to 650 distinct CDR3 sequences, over 20% of which are singletons. Clones ranked in the top ten supply around 25% of the sample.

The sample's time point label is to be understood as: after infection, following antibiotic treatment. Using flow cytometry, MAIT cells, defined as Valpha7.2+ CD161+ T cells, were identified and sorted. Circulating MAIT cell TCRbeta repertoires were profiled longitudinally in a handful of volunteers who developed enteric fever after controlled oral challenge with live Salmonella Paratyphi A. MAIT cell samples were contributed by each diagnosed volunteer at pre-infection, mid-infection and post-infection timepoints. A diagnosis of enteric fever was based on Paratyphi A bacteremia and/or a persistent fever above 38 degrees C that lasted longer than 12 hours. Infection was diagnosed in challenged volunteers between day 4 and day 7 after challenge. For RNA extraction, about 4,500 to 10,000 MAIT cells from each sample were sorted straight into RNAqueous-Micro lysis buffer. Lymphoprep gradient centrifugation was used to isolate peripheral blood mononuclear cells from blood samples and leukocyte cones. Cells were sorted on either a BD FACSAria Fusion or a BD FACSAria III sorter.

CDR1 and CDR2 are read off the germline V gene as MNHEY and SVGEGT. The V and J ends are trimmed by 2 bases and 3 bases, leaving 5 bases between them. From its cysteine to its phenylalanine, the CDR3 spans 13 amino acids. CDR3 DNA is the only sequence kept; it has 39 bases, read in frame from the first base. As concerns this clonotype: This clone's antigen is unknown. Base qualities were left out, and no much larger clone turns up one base away.

This TCR was recovered from a person aged 18-69 years who was deliberately infected with Salmonella Paratyphi A in a paratyphoid fever challenge study. The sequencing here drew on MAIT cells from blood, taken at the last sampling point of the challenge study. Recombination linked TRBV6-2 or TRBV6-3 to TRBJ1-5; the D gene cannot be resolved reliably. Here the CDR3 is given as CASSYRDNQPQHF. DNA sequence: TGTGCCAGCAGTTACCGGGACAATCAGCCCCAGCATTTT.